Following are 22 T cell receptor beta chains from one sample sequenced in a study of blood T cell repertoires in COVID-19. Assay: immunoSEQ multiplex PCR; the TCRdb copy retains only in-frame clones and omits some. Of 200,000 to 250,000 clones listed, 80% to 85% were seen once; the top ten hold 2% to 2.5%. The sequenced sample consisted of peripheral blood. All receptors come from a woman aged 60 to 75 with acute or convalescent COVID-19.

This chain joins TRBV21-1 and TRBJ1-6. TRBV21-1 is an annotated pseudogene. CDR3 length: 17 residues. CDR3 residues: CASSFSREGSYNSPLHF. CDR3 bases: TGTGCCAGCAGCTTCTCCAGGGAGGGATCCTATAATTCACCCCTCCACTTT.

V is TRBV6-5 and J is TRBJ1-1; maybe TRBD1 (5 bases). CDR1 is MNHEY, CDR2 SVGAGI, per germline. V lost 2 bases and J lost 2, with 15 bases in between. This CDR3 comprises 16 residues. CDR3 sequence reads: CASSYGRRTTNTEAFF. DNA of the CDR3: TGTGCCAGCAGTTACGGTCGAAGGACAACCAACACTGAAGCTTTCTTT.

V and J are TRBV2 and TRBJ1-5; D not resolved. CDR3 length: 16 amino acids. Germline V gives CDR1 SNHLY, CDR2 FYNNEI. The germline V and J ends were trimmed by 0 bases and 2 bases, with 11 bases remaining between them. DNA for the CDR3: TGTGCCAGCAGTGAAGCGTTAAGAGGTGGCAATCAGCCCCAGCATTTT. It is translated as CASSEALRGGNQPQHF.

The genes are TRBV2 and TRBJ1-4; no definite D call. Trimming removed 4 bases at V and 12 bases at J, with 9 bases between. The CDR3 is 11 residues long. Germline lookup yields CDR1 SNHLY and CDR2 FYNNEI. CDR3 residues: CASSVYGELFF. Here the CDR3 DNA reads TGTGCCAGCAGTGTGTATGGAGAACTGTTTTTT.

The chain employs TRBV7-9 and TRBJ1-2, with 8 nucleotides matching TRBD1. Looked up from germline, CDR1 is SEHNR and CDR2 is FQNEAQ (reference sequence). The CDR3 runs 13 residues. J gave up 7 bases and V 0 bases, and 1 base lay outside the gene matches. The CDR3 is CASSLADRGGYTF. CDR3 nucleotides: TGTGCCAGCAGCTTAGCTGACAGGGGTGGCTACACCTTC. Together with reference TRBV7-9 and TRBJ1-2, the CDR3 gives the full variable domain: DTGVSQNPRHKITKRGQNVTFRCDPISEHNRLYWYRQTLGQGPEFLTYFQNEAQLEKSRLLSDRFSAERPKGSFSTLEIQRTEQGDSAMYLCASSLADRGGYTFGSGTRLTVV.

The CDR3 bases are TGTGCCAGCAGCTTGTATAGGGGTGGGTCCAATGAGCAGTTCTTC. Residues: CASSLYRGGSNEQFF. This rearrangement joins TRBV5-8 to TRBJ2-1; the D gene is possibly TRBD1 (5 bases). This CDR3 has 15 amino acids. V shed 1 base and J shed 6 bases, with 14 bases lying between them. Germline CDR1 reads SGHTS; CDR2 reads YDEGEE.

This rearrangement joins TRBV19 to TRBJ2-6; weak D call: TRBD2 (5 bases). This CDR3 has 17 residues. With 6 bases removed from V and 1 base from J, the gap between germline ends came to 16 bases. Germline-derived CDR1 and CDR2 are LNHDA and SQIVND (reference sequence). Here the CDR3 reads CASRRAGLESGANVLTF. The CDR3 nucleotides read TGTGCCAGTAGGCGAGCCGGACTCGAATCTGGGGCCAACGTCCTGACTTTC.

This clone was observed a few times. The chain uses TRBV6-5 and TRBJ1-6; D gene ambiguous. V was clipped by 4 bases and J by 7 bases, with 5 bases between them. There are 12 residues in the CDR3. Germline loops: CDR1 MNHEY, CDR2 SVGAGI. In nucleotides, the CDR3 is TGTGCCAGCAGTTCAGCGAATTCACCCCTCCACTTT. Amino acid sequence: CASSSANSPLHF.

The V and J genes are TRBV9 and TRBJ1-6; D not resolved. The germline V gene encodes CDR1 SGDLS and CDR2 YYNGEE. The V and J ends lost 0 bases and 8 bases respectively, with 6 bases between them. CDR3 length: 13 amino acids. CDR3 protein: CASSVASDSPLHF. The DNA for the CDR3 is TGTGCCAGCAGCGTAGCTTCTGATTCACCCCTCCACTTT.

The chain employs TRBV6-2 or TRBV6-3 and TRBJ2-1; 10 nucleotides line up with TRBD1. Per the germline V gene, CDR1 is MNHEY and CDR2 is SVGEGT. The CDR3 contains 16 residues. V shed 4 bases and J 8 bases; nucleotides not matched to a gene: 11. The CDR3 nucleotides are TGTGCCAGCAGTTCCTTAGTGGGACAGGGGTACGATGAGCAGTTCTTC. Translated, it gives CASSSLVGQGYDEQFF.

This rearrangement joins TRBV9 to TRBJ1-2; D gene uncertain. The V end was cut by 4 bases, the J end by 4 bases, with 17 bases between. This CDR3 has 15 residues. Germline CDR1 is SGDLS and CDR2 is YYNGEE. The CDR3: CASSSPARPGYGYTF. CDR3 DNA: TGTGCCAGCAGCTCACCGGCCCGCCCAGGCTATGGCTACACCTTC. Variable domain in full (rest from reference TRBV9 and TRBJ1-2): DSGVTQTPKHLITATGQRVTLRCSPRSGDLSVYWYQQSLDQGLQFLIQYYNGEERAKGNILERFSAQQFPDLHSELNLSSLELGDSALYFCASSSPARPGYGYTFGSGTRLTVV.

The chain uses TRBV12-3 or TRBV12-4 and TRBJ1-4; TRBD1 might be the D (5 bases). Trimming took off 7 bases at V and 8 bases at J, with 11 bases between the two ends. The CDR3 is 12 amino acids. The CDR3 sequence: CASTDSEEKLFF. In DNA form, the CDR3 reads TGTGCCAGCACCGACAGTGAGGAAAAACTGTTTTTT.

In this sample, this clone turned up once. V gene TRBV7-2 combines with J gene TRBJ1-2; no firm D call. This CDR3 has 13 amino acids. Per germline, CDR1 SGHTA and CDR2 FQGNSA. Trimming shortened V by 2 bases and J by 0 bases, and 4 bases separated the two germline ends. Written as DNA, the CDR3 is TGTGCCAGCAGCTTATCAGCTAACTATGGCTACACCTTC. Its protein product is CASSLSANYGYTF. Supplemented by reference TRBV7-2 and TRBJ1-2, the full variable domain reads GAGVSQSPSNKVTEKGKDVELRCDPISGHTALYWYRQSLGQGLEFLIYFQGNSAPDKSGLPSDRFSAERTGGSVSTLTIQRTQQEDSAVYLCASSLSANYGYTFGSGTRLTVV.

CDR3 DNA: TGTGCCACCGGGGGAGGGACCCGGGTCACCGGGGAGCTGTTTTTT. This gives the protein CATGGGTRVTGELFF. This chain connects TRBV19 to TRBJ2-2, with 7 bases aligning to TRBD2. CDR3 size: 15 residues. V trimming: 10 bases; J trimming: 4 bases; junction bases outside the gene matches: 12. The germline CDR1 and CDR2 sequences are LNHDA and SQIVND (reference sequence).

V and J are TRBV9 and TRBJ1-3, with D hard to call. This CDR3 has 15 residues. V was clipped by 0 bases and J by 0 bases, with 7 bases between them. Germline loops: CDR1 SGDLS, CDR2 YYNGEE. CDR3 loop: CASSVVGSSGNTIYF. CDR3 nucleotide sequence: TGTGCCAGCAGCGTAGTAGGGAGCTCTGGAAACACCATATATTTT.

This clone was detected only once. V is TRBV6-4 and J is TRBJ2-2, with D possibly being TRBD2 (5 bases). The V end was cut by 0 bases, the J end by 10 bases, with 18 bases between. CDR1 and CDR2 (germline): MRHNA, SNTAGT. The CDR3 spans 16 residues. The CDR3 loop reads CASSDSPSFGSSELFF. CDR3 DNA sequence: TGTGCCAGCAGTGACTCGCCTAGCTTTGGTTCGTCGGAGCTGTTTTTT.

The CDR3 spells CATSDKGLAGSRETQYF. Here the CDR3 DNA reads TGTGCCACCAGTGACAAGGGACTAGCGGGGAGCAGAGAGACCCAGTACTTC. The chain employs TRBV24-1 and TRBJ2-5; TRBD2 matches 13 bases. There are 17 residues in the CDR3. Trimming removed 4 bases from V and 4 bases from J; junction bases left unmatched: 8. CDR1 and CDR2 (germline): KGHDR, SFDVKD.

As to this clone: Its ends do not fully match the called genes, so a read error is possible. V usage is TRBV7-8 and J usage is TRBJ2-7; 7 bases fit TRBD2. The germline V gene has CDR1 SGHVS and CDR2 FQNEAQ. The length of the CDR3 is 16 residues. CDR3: CASTLGWEGRSYEQYF. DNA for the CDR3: TGTGCCAGCACCTTAGGTTGGGAGGGGAGGTCCTACGAGCAGTACTTC.

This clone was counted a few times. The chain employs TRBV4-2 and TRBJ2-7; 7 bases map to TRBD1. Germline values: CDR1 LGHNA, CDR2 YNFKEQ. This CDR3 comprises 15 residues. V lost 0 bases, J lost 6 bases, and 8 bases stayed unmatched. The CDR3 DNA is TGTGCCAGCAGCCAAGAGAGCAGGGGGTCGGTCGAGCAGTACTTC. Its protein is CASSQESRGSVEQYF.

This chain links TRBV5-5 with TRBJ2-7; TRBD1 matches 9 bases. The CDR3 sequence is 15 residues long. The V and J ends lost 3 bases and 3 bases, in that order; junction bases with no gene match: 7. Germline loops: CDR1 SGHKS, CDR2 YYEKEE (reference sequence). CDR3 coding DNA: TGTGCCAGCAGCTCCGGTGGGACAGGGCTCTACGAGCAGTACTTC. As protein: CASSSGGTGLYEQYF.

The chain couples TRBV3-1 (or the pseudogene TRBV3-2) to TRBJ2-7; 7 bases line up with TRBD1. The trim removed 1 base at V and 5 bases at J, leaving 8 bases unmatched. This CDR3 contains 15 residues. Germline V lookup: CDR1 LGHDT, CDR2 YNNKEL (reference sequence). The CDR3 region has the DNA TGTGCCAGCAGCCAAGGACAGGGTCTTGGGAACGAGCAGTACTTC. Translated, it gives CASSQGQGLGNEQYF.

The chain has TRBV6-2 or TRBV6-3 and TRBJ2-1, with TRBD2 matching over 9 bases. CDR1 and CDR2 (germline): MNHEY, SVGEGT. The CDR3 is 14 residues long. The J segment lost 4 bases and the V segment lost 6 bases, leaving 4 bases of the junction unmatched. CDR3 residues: CASSLAGDYNEQFF. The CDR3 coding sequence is TGTGCCAGCAGCTTAGCGGGGGATTACAATGAGCAGTTCTTC.